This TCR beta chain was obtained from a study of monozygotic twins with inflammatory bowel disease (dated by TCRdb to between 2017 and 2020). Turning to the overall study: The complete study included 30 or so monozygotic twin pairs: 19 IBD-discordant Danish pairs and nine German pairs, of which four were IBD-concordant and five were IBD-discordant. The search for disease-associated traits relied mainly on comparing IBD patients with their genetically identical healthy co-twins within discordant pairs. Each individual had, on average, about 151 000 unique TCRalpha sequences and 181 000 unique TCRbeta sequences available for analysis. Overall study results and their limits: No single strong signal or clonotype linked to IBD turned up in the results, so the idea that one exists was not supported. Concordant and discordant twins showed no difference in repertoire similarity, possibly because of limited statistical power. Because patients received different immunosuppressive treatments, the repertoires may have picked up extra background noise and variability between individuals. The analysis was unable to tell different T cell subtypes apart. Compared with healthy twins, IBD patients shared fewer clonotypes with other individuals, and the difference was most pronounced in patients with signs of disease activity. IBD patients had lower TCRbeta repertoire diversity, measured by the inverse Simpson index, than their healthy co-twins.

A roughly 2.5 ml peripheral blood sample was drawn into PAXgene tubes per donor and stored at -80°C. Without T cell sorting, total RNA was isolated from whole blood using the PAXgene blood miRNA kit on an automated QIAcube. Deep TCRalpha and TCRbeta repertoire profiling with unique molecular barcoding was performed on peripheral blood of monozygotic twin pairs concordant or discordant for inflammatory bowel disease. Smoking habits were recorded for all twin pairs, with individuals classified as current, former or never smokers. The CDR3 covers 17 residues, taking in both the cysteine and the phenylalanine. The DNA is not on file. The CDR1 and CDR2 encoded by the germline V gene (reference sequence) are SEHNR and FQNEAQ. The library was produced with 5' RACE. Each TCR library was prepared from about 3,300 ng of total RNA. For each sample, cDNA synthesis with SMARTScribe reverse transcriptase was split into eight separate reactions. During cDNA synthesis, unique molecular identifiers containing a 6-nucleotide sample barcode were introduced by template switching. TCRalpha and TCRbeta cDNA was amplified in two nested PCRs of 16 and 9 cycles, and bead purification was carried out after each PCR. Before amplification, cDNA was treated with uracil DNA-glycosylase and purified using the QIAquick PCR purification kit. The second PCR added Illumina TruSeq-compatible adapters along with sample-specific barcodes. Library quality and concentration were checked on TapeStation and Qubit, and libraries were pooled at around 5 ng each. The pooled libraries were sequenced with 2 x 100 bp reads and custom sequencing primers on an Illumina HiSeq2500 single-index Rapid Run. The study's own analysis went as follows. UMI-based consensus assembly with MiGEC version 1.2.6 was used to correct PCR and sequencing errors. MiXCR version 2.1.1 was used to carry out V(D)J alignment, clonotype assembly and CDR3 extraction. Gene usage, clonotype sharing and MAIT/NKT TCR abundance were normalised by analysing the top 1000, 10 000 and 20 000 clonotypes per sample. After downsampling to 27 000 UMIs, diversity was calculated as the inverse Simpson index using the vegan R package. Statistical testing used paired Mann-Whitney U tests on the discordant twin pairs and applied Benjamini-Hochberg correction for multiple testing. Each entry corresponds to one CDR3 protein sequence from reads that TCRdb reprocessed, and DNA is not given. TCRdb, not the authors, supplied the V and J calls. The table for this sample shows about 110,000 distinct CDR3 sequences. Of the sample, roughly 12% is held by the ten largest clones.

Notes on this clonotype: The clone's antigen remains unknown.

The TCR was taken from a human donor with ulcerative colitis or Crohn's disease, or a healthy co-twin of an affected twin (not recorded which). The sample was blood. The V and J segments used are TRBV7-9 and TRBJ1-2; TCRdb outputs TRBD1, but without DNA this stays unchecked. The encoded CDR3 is CASSLAIEPGQGVGYTF. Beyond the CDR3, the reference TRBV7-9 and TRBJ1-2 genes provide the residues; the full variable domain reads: DTGVSQNPRHKITKRGQNVTFRCDPISEHNRLYWYRQTLGQGPEFLTYFQNEAQLEKSRLLSDRFSAERPKGSFSTLEIQRTEQGDSAMYLCASSLAIEPGQGVGYTFGSGTRLTVV.